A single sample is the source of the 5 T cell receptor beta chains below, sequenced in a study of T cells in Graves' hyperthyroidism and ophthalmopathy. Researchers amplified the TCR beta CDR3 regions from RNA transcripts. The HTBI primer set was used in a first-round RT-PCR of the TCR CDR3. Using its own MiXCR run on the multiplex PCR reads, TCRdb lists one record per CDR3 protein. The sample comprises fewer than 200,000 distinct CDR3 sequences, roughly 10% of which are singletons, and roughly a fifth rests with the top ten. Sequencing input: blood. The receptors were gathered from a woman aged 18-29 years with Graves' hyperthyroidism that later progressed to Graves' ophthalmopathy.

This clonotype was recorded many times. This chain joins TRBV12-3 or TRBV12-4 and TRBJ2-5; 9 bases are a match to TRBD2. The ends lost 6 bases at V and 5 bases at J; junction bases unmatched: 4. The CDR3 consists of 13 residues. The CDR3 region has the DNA TGTGCCAGCAGAGGGACTAGCAGGGAGACCCAGTACTTC. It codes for CASRGTSRETQYF.

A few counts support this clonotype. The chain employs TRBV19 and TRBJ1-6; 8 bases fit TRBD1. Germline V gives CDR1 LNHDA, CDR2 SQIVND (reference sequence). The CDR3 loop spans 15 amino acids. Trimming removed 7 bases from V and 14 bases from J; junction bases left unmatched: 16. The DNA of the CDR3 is TGTGCCAGTAAGGGTCCAGGGGGCCCTTACAGGACCCTCCACTTT. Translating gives CASKGPGGPYRTLHF. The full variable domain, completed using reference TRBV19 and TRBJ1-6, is DGGITQSPKYLFRKEGQNVTLSCEQNLNHDAMYWYRQDPGQGLRLIYYSQIVNDFQKGDIAEGYSVSREKKESFPLTVTSAQKNPTAFYLCASKGPGGPYRTLHFGNGTRLTVT.

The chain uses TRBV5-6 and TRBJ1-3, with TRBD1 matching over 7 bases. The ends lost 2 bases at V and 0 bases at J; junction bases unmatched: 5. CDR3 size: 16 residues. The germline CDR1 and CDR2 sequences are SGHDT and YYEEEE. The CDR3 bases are TGTGCCAGCAGCTTACAGGGGCTTCTCTCTGGAAACACCATATATTTT. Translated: CASSLQGLLSGNTIYF.

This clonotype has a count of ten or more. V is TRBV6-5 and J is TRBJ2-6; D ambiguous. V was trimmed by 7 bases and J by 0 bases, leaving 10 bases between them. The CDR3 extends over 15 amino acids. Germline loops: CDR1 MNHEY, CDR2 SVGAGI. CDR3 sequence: CASIPTYSGANVLTF. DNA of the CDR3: TGTGCCAGCATCCCGACCTACTCTGGGGCCAACGTCCTGACTTTC.

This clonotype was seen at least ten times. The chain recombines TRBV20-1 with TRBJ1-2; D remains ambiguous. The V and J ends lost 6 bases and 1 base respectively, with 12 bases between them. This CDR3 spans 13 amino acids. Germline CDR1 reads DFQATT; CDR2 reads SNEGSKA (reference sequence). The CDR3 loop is CSAAEGLNYGYTF. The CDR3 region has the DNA TGCAGTGCAGCTGAAGGGCTTAACTATGGCTACACCTTC.